Listed below are T cell receptor beta chains from one sample, sequenced in a study of radiotherapy plus CTLA-4 blockade in lung cancer. Sequencing was performed with immunoSEQ multiplex PCR; in TCRdb, only in-frame clones are kept and a portion is missing. The table shows roughly 130,000 clones, with approximately 90% occurring only once. Specimen: peripheral blood, collected from a patient treated with radiotherapy plus ipilimumab. The receptor source for this set is a human donor with non-small cell lung cancer that progressed on radiotherapy plus ipilimumab. The CDR3 runs from the conserved cysteine through the conserved F or W. The D gene is left open where the match is weak. Clone size is not always given. Where it is, it says once, few, many or a class for expanded clones.

>TRBD2|TRBV6-1|NA|TRBJ2-1
CASSAPSGPRDNEQFF
TGTGCCAGCAGTGCTCCTAGCGGCCCTAGGGACAATGAGCAGTTCTTC
>TRBD1|TRBV7-9|NA|TRBJ2-4
CASSLALGQGDIQYF
TGTGCCAGCAGCTTAGCGCTAGGGCAGGGGGACATTCAGTACTTC
>NA|TRBV6-5|once|TRBJ1-3
CAAPPGPSGNTIYF
TGTGCCGCCCCCCCGGGGCCCTCTGGAAACACCATATATTTT
>NA|TRBV2|NA|TRBJ2-3
CASSEALRTPDTQYF
TGTGCCAGCAGTGAAGCGCTTCGGACCCCTGATACGCAGTATTTT
>NA|TRBV25-1|NA|TRBJ2-3
CASRTETDTQYF
TGTGCCAGCAGGACAGAGACAGATACGCAGTATTTT
>NA|TRBV7-9|NA|TRBJ2-5
CASSLSGRETQYF
TGTGCCAGCAGCTTATCCGGGAGAGAGACCCAGTACTTC
>NA|TRBV4-1|NA|TRBJ2-3
CASSLYFSTDTQYF
TGCGCCAGCAGCCTCTACTTCAGCACAGATACGCAGTATTTT
>TRBD2|TRBV7-6|once|TRBJ2-1
CASSLFRAGGHSEQFF
TGTGCCAGCAGCTTATTCCGGGCGGGAGGGCACAGTGAGCAGTTCTTC
>NA|TRBV5-1|NA|TRBJ1-2
CASTPGTYYGYTF
TGCGCCAGCACCCCAGGGACTTACTATGGCTACACCTTC
>TRBD2|TRBV19|few|TRBJ2-2
CASSRPSGRAGAGELFF
TGTGCCAGTAGTAGGCCTAGCGGGAGGGCCGGCGCCGGGGAGCTGTTTTTT
>TRBD2|TRBV5-1|once|TRBJ2-7
CASSLGREDPYEQYF
TGCGCCAGCAGCTTGGGGCGGGAGGATCCTTACGAGCAGTACTTC
>NA|TRBV29-1|NA|TRBJ2-3
CSVQSTDTQYF
TGCAGCGTGCAGTCCACAGATACGCAGTATTTT
>NA|TRBV5-6|few|TRBJ1-2
CASSLLSNYGYTF
TGTGCCAGCAGCTTGTTGAGTAACTATGGCTACACCTTC
>NA|TRBV2|NA|TRBJ2-3
CASNPGITGTQYF
TGTGCCAGCAACCCCGGTATCACAGGTACGCAGTATTTT
>NA|TRBV12-2|NA|TRBJ2-1
CASRSFRGPNEQFF
TGTGCAAGTCGCTCCTTCAGGGGGCCCAATGAGCAGTTCTTC
>TRBD2|TRBV27|NA|TRBJ2-7
CASSLSGGGAVEQYF
TGTGCCAGCAGTTTATCGGGGGGGGGAGCTGTCGAGCAGTACTTC
>TRBD1|TRBV27|NA|TRBJ2-7
CASHDTGTGEYEQYF
TGTGCCAGCCACGACACCGGGACAGGGGAGTACGAGCAGTACTTC
>NA|TRBV5-1|once|TRBJ2-7
CASSLGVGYEQYF
TGCGCCAGCAGCTTGGGAGTGGGGTATGAGCAGTACTTC
>NA|TRBV28|NA|TRBJ2-4
CASNSGNIQYF
TGTGCCAGCAATTCGGGAAACATTCAGTACTTC
>NA|TRBV5-1|NA|TRBJ2-2
CASSLGGRTGELFF
TGCGCCAGCAGCTTGGGTGGTAGAACCGGGGAGCTGTTTTTT
>TRBD2|TRBV5-4|once|TRBJ2-5
CASTDIAGTNQETQYF
TGTGCCAGCACCGACATAGCGGGGACGAACCAAGAGACCCAGTACTTC
>TRBD1|TRBV10-3|NA|TRBJ2-5
CAIRQGQGGETQYF
TGTGCCATCAGACAAGGACAGGGTGGGGAGACCCAGTACTTC
>NA|TRBV5-1|NA|TRBJ1-1
CASSLEGLPNTEAFF
TGCGCCAGCAGCTTGGAAGGGCTCCCGAACACTGAAGCTTTCTTT
>NA|TRBV5-6|NA|TRBJ2-5
CASRRGQQETQYF
TGTGCCAGCAGGCGGGGACAGCAAGAGACCCAGTACTTC
>NA|TRBV27|NA|TRBJ1-2
CASSPQGFYGYTF
TGTGCCAGCAGTCCCCAGGGGTTTTATGGCTACACCTTC
>TRBD1|TRBV5-4|once|TRBJ1-3
CASSTGQGARNTIYF
TGTGCCAGCAGTACCGGACAGGGGGCCCGGAACACCATATATTTT
>TRBD1|TRBV2|NA|TRBJ2-7
CAIIRQGAGEQYF
TGTGCCATCATAAGACAGGGGGCCGGTGAGCAGTACTTC
>NA|TRBV4-2|few|TRBJ2-7
CASSQPGTAREQYF
TGTGCCAGCAGCCAACCTGGGACCGCGAGGGAGCAGTACTTC
>NA|TRBV27|NA|TRBJ2-2
CASSLGRAGELFF
TGTGCCAGCAGTTTAGGCCGGGCTGGGGAGCTGTTTTTT
>NA|TRBV19|few|TRBJ1-3
CASGEVSGNTIYF
TGTGCCAGTGGAGAGGTCTCTGGAAACACCATATATTTT
>NA|TRBV4-2|NA|TRBJ2-7
CASSPAVLANYEQYF
TGTGCCAGCAGCCCCGCGGTGCTAGCGAACTACGAGCAGTACTTC
>NA|TRBV6-1|NA|TRBJ2-3
CASSEAPVNTQYF
TGTGCCAGCAGTGAAGCACCCGTTAATACGCAGTATTTT
>NA|TRBV6-5|NA|TRBJ2-1
CASSYSTASREQFF
TGTGCCAGCAGTTACTCGACGGCGTCAAGGGAGCAGTTCTTC
>TRBD1|TRBV6-6|NA|TRBJ1-4
CASSRRQGSSEKLFF
TGTGCCAGCAGTAGGCGACAGGGTTCCTCCGAAAAACTGTTTTTT
>NA|TRBV18|NA|TRBJ2-3
CASSPPYFPRQYF
TGTGCCAGCTCACCACCGTATTTCCCCAGACAGTATTTT
>NA|TRBV19|NA|TRBJ1-5
CASSIPGLKPQHF
TGTGCCAGTAGTATACCGGGCTTGAAGCCCCAGCATTTT
>NA|TRBV6-5|once|TRBJ1-4
CASSQGGLNEKLFF
TGTGCCAGCAGTCAAGGAGGCCTTAATGAAAAACTGTTTTTT
>TRBD1|TRBV5-5|NA|TRBJ1-5
CASSGQGGMIQPQHF
TGTGCCAGCAGCGGACAGGGAGGCATGATTCAGCCCCAGCATTTT
>TRBD2|TRBV11-3|NA|TRBJ2-7
CASSLRLAGEQYF
TGTGCCAGCAGCTTAAGGCTAGCGGGCGAGCAGTACTTC
>NA|TRBV5-1|NA|TRBJ2-7
CASSSYDSSSYEQYF
TGCGCCAGCAGCTCCTACGACAGTAGCTCCTACGAGCAGTACTTC
>NA|TRBV27|NA|TRBJ1-1
CASSRGTEAFF
TGTGCCAGCAGTCGGGGGACTGAAGCTTTCTTT
>NA|TRBV11-1|NA|TRBJ1-1
CASSLVAGMTAEAFF
TGTGCCAGCAGCTTAGTGGCAGGCATGACGGCTGAAGCTTTCTTT
>NA|TRBV7-9|NA|TRBJ1-1
CASSLVMNTEAFF
TGTGCCAGCAGCTTAGTCATGAACACTGAAGCTTTCTTT
>TRBD2|TRBV5-1|once|TRBJ2-7
CASRLAGGRYEQYF
TGCGCCAGCCGTCTAGCGGGAGGCAGGTACGAGCAGTACTTC
>TRBD2|TRBV11-2|NA|TRBJ2-1
CASSPIRGRGEQFF
TGTGCCAGCAGCCCAATACGCGGGAGGGGTGAGCAGTTCTTC
>NA|TRBV7-6|NA|TRBJ2-7
CASSPGGPYGGQYF
TGTGCCAGCAGCCCCGGCGGCCCCTACGGAGGGCAGTACTTC
>NA|TRBV10-2|NA|TRBJ2-1
CASSEGGIGEQFF
TGCGCCAGCAGTGAAGGCGGGATCGGTGAGCAGTTCTTC